This T cell receptor (beta chain) was captured by sequencing in a study of shared clonotypes between healthy human individuals. In regard to this clone: Its antigen is not identified. Other DNA sequences from this sample encode an identical CDR3 as well.

V was pared by 3 bases and J by 5 bases, with 1 base of the junction left unmatched. The V gene's germline CDR1 is SGDLS and CDR2 YYNGEE. This CDR3 is 13 amino acids long. Findings and caveats of the study: Researchers sampled blood only, noting tissue repertoires likely differ.

Once extracted for a subset, genomic DNA was divided evenly among several immunoSEQ plates. Repertoires were generated with immunoSEQ multiplex PCR, while TCRdb's copy carries only in-frame clones and drops some. The sample shows millions of clones, more than 85% of them seen only once. Naive CD8 cells comprised CD45RO-negative, CCR7-positively selected cells, excluding terminally differentiated effector memory CD45RA+ cells. The chain employs TRBV9 and TRBJ2-2, with 7 bases that match TRBD1. Sequenced sample: naive CD8+ T cells from PBMCs. This clonotype was obtained from a young man in good health. Some clones in this sample may be carry-over from other donors' samples. This CDR3 is CASSDRGTGELFF. CDR3 nucleotides: TGTGCCAGCAGCGACAGGGGAACCGGGGAGCTGTTTTTT.